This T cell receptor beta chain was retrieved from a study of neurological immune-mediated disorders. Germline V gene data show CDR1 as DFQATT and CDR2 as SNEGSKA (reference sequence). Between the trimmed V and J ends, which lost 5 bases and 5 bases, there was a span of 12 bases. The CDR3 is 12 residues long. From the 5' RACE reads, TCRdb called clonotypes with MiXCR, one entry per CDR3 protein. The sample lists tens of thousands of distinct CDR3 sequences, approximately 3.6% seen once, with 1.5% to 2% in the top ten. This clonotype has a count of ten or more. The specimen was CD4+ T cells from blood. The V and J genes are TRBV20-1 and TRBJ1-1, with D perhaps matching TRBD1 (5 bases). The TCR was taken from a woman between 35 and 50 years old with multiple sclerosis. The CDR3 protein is CSAPGRGTEAFF. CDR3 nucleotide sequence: TGCAGTGCTCCAGGGAGGGGAACTGAAGCTTTCTTT.